This T cell receptor (beta chain) was found in a study of OX40 agonist ivuxolimab in advanced cancers. Overall study findings and caveats: The study found that CD8+ T cells averaged more expanded clones than CD4+. With doses of 0.1 to 3.0 mg/kg, CD4+ and CD8+ blood T cells had undergone clonal expansion by week 6.

Here immunoSEQ multiplex PCR was the method, and the copy in TCRdb shows in-frame clones only, minus some. The table includes tens of thousands of clones, around four fifths detected once. At baseline, cycle 4 day 1, and cycle 7 day 1, blood was sampled. In regard to this clone: The antigen remains undetermined.

This clonotype originated in an adult with an advanced solid tumor such as melanoma, head and neck, liver or kidney cancer. The material was CD4+ or CD8+ T cells sorted from blood, obtained in a trial of the OX40 agonist ivuxolimab.

The CDR3 DNA reads as TGCGCCAGCAGCTTAGGACTAGCGTCAGATACGCAGTATTTT. Translation gives CASSLGLASDTQYF. The gene calls are TRBV5-1 and TRBJ2-3; 9 nucleotides align to TRBD2. V gave up 2 bases and J gave up 4 bases; unmatched junction bases: 2. Germline loops: CDR1 SGHRS, CDR2 YFSETQ. There are 14 residues in the CDR3.